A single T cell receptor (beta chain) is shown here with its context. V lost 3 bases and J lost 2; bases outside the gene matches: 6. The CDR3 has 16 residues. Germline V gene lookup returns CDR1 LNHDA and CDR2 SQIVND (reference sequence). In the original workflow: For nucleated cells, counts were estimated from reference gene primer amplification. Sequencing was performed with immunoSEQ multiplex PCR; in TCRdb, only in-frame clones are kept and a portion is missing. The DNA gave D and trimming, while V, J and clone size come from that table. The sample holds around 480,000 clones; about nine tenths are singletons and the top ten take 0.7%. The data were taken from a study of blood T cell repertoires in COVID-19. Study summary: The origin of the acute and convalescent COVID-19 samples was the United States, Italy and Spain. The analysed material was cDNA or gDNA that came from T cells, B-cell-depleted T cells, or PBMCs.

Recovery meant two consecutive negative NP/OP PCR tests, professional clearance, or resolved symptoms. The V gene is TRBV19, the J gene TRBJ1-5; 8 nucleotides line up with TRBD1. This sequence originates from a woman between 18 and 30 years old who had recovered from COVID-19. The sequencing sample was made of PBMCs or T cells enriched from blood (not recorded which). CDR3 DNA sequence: TGTGCCAGTAGTATCCCGGACAGGGCAGGCAATCAGCCCCAGCATTTT. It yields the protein CASSIPDRAGNQPQHF.